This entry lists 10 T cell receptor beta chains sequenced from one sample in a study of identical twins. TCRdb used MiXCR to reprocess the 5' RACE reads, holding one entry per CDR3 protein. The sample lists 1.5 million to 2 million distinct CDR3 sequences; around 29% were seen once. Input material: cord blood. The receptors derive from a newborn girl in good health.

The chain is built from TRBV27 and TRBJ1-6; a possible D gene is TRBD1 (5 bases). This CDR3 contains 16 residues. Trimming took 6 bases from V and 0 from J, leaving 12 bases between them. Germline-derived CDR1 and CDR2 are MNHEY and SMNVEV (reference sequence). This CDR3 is CASRLGGYSYNSPLHF. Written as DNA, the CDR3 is TGTGCCAGCAGGCTCGGGGGTTACTCCTATAATTCACCCCTCCACTTT.

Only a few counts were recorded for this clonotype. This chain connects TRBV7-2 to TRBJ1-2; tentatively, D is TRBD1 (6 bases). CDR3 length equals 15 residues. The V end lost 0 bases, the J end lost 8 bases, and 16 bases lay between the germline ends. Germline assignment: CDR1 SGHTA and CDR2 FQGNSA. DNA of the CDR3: TGTGCCAGCAGCTTAGCGGTCGGTGGTGGACAGGGCTACACCTTC. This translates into CASSLAVGGGQGYTF.

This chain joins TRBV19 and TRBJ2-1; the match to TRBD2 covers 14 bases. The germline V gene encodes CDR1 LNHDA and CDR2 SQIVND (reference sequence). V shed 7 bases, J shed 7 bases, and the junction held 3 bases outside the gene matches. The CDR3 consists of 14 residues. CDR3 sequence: CASKGLAGVNEQFF. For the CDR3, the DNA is TGTGCCAGTAAGGGACTAGCGGGAGTAAATGAGCAGTTCTTC.

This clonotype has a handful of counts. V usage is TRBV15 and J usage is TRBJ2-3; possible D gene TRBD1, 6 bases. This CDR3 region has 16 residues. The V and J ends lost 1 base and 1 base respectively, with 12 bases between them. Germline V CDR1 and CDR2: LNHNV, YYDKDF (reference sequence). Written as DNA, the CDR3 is TGTGCCACCAGCAGAGCAACAGGGCTTGGCACAGATACGCAGTATTTT. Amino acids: CATSRATGLGTDTQYF.

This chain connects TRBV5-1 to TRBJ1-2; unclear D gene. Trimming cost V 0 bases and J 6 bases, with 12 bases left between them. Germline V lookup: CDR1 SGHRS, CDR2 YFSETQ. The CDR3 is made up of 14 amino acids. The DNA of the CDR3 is TGCGCCAGCAGCTTGGAAAGGGCGGTTGATGGCTACACCTTC. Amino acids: CASSLERAVDGYTF.

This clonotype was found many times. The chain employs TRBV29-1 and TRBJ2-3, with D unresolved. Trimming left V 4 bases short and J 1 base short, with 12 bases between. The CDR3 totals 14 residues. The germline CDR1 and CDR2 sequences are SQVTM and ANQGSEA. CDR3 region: CSVGDKLGTDTQYF. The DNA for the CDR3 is TGCAGCGTTGGTGATAAACTGGGCACAGATACGCAGTATTTT.

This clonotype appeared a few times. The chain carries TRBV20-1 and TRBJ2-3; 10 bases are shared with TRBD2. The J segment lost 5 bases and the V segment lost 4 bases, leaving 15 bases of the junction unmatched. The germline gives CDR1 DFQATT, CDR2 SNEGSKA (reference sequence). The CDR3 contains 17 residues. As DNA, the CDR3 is TGCAGTGCTACCGGGGCTAGCGGGAGCCACGGGGGAGATACGCAGTATTTT. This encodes CSATGASGSHGGDTQYF.

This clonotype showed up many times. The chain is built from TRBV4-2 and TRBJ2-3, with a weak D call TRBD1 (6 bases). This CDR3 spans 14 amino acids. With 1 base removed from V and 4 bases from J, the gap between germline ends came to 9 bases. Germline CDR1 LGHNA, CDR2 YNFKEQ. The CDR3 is CASSQVGAADTQYF. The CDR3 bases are TGTGCCAGCAGCCAAGTGGGGGCCGCAGATACGCAGTATTTT.

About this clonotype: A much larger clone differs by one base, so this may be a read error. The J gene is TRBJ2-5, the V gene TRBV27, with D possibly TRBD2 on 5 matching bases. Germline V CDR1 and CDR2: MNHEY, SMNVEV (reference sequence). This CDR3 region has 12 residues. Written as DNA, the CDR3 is TGTGCCAGCAGTTTATCCTGGGAGACCCGGTACTTC. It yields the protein CASSLSWETRYF.

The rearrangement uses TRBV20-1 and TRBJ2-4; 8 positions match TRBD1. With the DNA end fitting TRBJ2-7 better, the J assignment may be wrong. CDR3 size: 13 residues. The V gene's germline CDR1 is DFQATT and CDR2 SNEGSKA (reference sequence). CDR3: CSASGQGAVEQYF. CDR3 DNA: TGCAGTGCTAGTGGTCAGGGGGCGGTCGAGCAGTACTTC.